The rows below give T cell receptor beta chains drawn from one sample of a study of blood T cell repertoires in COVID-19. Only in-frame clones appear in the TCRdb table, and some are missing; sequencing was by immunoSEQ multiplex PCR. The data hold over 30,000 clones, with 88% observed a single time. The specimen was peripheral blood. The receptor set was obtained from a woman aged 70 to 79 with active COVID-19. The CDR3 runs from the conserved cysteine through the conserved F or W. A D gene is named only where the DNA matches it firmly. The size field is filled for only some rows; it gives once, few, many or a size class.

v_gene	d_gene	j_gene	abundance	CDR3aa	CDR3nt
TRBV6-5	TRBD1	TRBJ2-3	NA	CASSRDRVTDTQYF	TGTGCCAGCAGCCGGGACAGGGTGACAGATACGCAGTATTTT
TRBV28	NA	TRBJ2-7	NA	CASTLAQTYEQYF	TGTGCCAGCACCCTCGCGCAAACCTACGAGCAGTACTTC
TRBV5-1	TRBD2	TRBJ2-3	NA	CASSATSRGESTDTQYF	TGCGCCAGCAGCGCAACGAGCCGGGGGGAGAGCACAGATACGCAGTATTTT
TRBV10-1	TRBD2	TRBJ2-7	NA	CASSKSRGLGLYEQYF	TGCGCCAGCAGTAAGTCCCGGGGACTAGGCCTCTACGAGCAGTACTTC
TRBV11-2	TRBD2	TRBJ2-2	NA	CASIAGGLNTGELFF	TGTGCCAGCATAGCGGGGGGGTTAAACACCGGGGAGCTGTTTTTT
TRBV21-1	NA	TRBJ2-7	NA	CASSRTSGEGYF	TGTGCCAGCAGTCGGACTAGCGGGGAGGGGTACTTC
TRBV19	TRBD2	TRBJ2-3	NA	CASSNGGGRADTQYF	TGTGCCAGTAGTAATGGCGGGGGGAGGGCAGATACGCAGTATTTT
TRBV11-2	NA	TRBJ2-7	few	CASSLGEGGTPYEQYF	TGTGCCAGCAGCTTAGGGGAGGGTGGGACACCTTACGAGCAGTACTTC
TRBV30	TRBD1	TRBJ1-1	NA	CAWSPLGGWDTEAFF	TGTGCCTGGAGTCCTCTAGGGGGCTGGGACACTGAAGCTTTCTTT
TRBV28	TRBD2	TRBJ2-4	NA	CASSSGGAGNKNIQYF	TGTGCCAGCAGTAGCGGGGGGGCCGGGAACAAAAACATTCAGTACTTC
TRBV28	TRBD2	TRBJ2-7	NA	CASTTQGGTYEQYF	TGTGCCAGCACCACGCAGGGAGGGACCTACGAGCAGTACTTC
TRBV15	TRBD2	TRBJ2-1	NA	CATSRDQLAGVNEQFF	TGTGCCACCAGCAGAGATCAGCTAGCGGGGGTAAATGAGCAGTTCTTC
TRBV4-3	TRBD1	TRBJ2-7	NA	CASSQRMDRVINEQYF	TGCGCCAGCAGCCAGCGAATGGACAGGGTTATAAACGAGCAGTACTTC
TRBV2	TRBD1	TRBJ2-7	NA	CASRQGSYEQYF	TGTGCCAGTCGACAGGGCTCCTACGAGCAGTACTTC
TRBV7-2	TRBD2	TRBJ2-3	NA	CASSVWTSGSDTQYF	TGTGCCAGCAGCGTGTGGACTAGCGGTTCAGATACGCAGTATTTT
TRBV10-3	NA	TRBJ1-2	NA	CAISEPTGRPYGYTF	TGTGCCATCAGTGAGCCCACAGGGCGCCCGTATGGCTACACCTTC